These 14 T cell receptor beta chains originate from one sample sequenced in a study of T cell changes during pregnancy in multiple sclerosis. Sequencing used immunoSEQ multiplex PCR; TCRdb keeps in-frame clones, though not all of them. The profile shows about 38,000 clones, approximately 90% of them singletons. The sample in question was CD4+ T cells from peripheral blood mononuclear cells, obtained in the third trimester of pregnancy. These receptors came from a female donor in good health, enrolled as a control in a pregnancy study.

The rearrangement links TRBV5-1 to TRBJ1-1, with D possibly being TRBD1 (6 bases). Trimming removed 6 bases from V and 7 bases from J, with 19 bases in between. The germline CDR1 and CDR2 sequences are SGHRS and YFSETQ. The CDR3 has 14 residues. CDR3 coding DNA: TGCGCCAGCACCGATTTCAGGGGTCCGAATGAAGCTTTCTTT. Amino acids: CASTDFRGPNEAFF. Full variable domain (rest looked up from reference TRBV5-1 and TRBJ1-1): KAGVTQTPRYLIKTRGQQVTLSCSPISGHRSVSWYQQTPGQGLQFLFEYFSETQRNKGNFPGRFSGRQFSNSRSEMNVSTLELGDSALYLCASTDFRGPNEAFFGQGTRLTVV.

The chain employs TRBV10-3 and TRBJ2-1, with 8 bases that match TRBD2. Germline values: CDR1 ENHRY, CDR2 SYGVKD. Unmatched junction bases numbered 3, after V lost 3 bases and J lost 2 bases. The length of the CDR3 is 15 residues. The CDR3 DNA follows: TGTGCCATCAGTGATACGGGGGGGCCCTACAATGAGCAGTTCTTC. Encoded protein: CAISDTGGPYNEQFF.

The gene calls are TRBV19 and TRBJ1-2, with 11 nucleotides matching TRBD1. The length of the CDR3 is 16 residues. CDR1 and CDR2 from the germline V gene are LNHDA and SQIVND (reference sequence). The V gene end was trimmed by 6 bases and the J gene end by 7 bases; junction bases not matched to a gene: 13. The CDR3 is CASRKSIRDRGFGYTF. DNA of the CDR3: TGTGCCAGTAGAAAATCTATCCGGGACAGGGGGTTTGGCTACACCTTC.

This clone appeared a single time. This rearrangement joins TRBV6-4 to TRBJ2-2; 7 bases match TRBD1. Trimming at V came to 6 bases and at J to 1 base, leaving 2 bases not matched to a gene. Germline V gene sequence: CDR1 MRHNA, CDR2 SNTAGT. The CDR3 contains 14 residues. CDR3 in amino acids: CASSGQENTGELFF. The CDR3 DNA is TGTGCCAGCAGCGGACAGGAGAACACCGGGGAGCTGTTTTTT.

This rearrangement joins TRBV7-9 to TRBJ2-7, with D unclear. Trimming removed 5 bases at V and 0 bases at J, with 14 bases between. CDR1 SEHNR and CDR2 FQNEAQ come from the germline V gene (reference sequence). The CDR3 has 15 amino acids. This chain's CDR3 is CASSPLRLGSYEQYF. The CDR3, as DNA: TGTGCCAGCAGCCCCCTCCGACTCGGCTCCTACGAGCAGTACTTC. Full variable domain (missing parts from reference TRBV7-9 and TRBJ2-7): DTGVSQNPRHKITKRGQNVTFRCDPISEHNRLYWYRQTLGQGPEFLTYFQNEAQLEKSRLLSDRFSAERPKGSFSTLEIQRTEQGDSAMYLCASSPLRLGSYEQYFGPGTRLTVT.

V usage is TRBV30 and J usage is TRBJ1-1, with D possibly TRBD1 on 5 matching bases. This CDR3 comprises 12 residues. The V and J ends lost 4 bases and 7 bases respectively, with 13 bases between them. Germline V CDR1 and CDR2: GTSNPN, SVGIG (reference sequence). The CDR3 spells CAWTRGSNEAFF. In nucleotides, the CDR3 is TGTGCCTGGACTAGGGGCTCAAATGAAGCTTTCTTT.

The rearrangement links TRBV6-1 to TRBJ1-3; unclear D gene. Trimming stripped 5 bases from V and 2 bases from J, with 4 bases between. There are 12 residues in the CDR3. Germline values: CDR1 MNHNS, CDR2 SASEGT. The CDR3 spells CASSRTGNTIYF. DNA for the CDR3: TGTGCCAGCAGTCGTACTGGAAACACCATATATTTT.

The J gene is TRBJ2-5, the V gene TRBV2, with 9 bases that match TRBD1. The CDR3 consists of 11 residues. After removal of 7 bases from V and 10 bases from J, the junction contained 4 bases not matched to a gene. The germline V gene has CDR1 SNHLY and CDR2 FYNNEI. The CDR3 reads CASNRQGDQYF. The CDR3 nucleotides read TGTGCCAGCAACCGACAGGGGGACCAGTACTTC.

This clone was seen once. The chain combines TRBV11-3 with TRBJ2-5; TRBD1 matches 10 bases. The CDR3 is 16 residues long. The V and J ends lost 5 bases and 4 bases, in that order; junction bases with no gene match: 10. Germline lookup yields CDR1 SGHNT and CDR2 YENEEA. CDR3 sequence reads: CASSPRGRQGAETQYF. The CDR3 DNA reads as TGTGCCAGCAGCCCCAGAGGGCGACAGGGGGCAGAGACCCAGTACTTC.

V and J are TRBV6-1 and TRBJ2-7; weak D call: TRBD2 (5 bases). Per germline, CDR1 MNHNS and CDR2 SASEGT. CDR3 length equals 14 residues. The V and J ends lost 8 bases and 1 base respectively, with 15 bases between them. The CDR3 DNA reads TGTGCCAGCGCCCGGACTTCTCAGTCCTACGAGCAGTACTTC. Translation: CASARTSQSYEQYF.

The chain couples TRBV27 to TRBJ2-7, with 8 bases aligning to TRBD1. The CDR3 is 15 amino acids. Looked up from germline, CDR1 is MNHEY and CDR2 is SMNVEV (reference sequence). With V trimmed by 4 bases and J by 4 bases, 9 bases remained unmatched. For the CDR3, the DNA is TGTGCCAGCAGTTCCCCCATCCGGGACAGGTACGAGCAGTACTTC. Protein sequence: CASSSPIRDRYEQYF.

The chain has TRBV7-2 and TRBJ2-5, with D possibly being TRBD1 (6 bases). CDR1 is SGHTA and CDR2 is FQGNSA in the germline V gene. The V end lost 5 bases, the J end lost 5 bases, and 12 bases lay between the germline ends. The CDR3 has 13 amino acids. CDR3 residues: CASSRGQQETQYF. Written as DNA, the CDR3 is TGTGCCAGCAGCCGAGGACAGCAGGAGACCCAGTACTTC. The full variable domain, in which reference TRBV7-2 and TRBJ2-5 provide the parts outside the CDR3, is GAGVSQSPSNKVTEKGKDVELRCDPISGHTALYWYRQSLGQGLEFLIYFQGNSAPDKSGLPSDRFSAERTGGSVSTLTIQRTQQEDSAVYLCASSRGQQETQYFGPGTRLLVL.

This chain joins TRBV10-2 and TRBJ2-3, with D maybe TRBD2 (6 bases). Germline assignment: CDR1 WSHSY and CDR2 SAAADI. This CDR3 is 18 amino acids long. Trimming pared 0 bases from V and 5 bases from J, leaving 21 bases between. The chain's CDR3 is CASSESNRGTSTQDTQYF. CDR3 coding DNA: TGCGCCAGCAGTGAGTCCAACCGCGGGACCTCCACCCAAGATACGCAGTATTTT.

The V and J genes are TRBV7-9 and TRBJ2-7; the match to TRBD2 covers 10 bases. Unmatched junction bases numbered 12, after V lost 1 base and J lost 6 bases. Looked up from germline, CDR1 is SEHNR and CDR2 is FQNEAQ (reference sequence). The CDR3 runs 17 residues. The CDR3: CASSLGASGSSGGEQYF. The DNA of the CDR3 is TGTGCCAGCAGCTTAGGGGCTAGCGGGAGTTCTGGGGGCGAGCAGTACTTC.